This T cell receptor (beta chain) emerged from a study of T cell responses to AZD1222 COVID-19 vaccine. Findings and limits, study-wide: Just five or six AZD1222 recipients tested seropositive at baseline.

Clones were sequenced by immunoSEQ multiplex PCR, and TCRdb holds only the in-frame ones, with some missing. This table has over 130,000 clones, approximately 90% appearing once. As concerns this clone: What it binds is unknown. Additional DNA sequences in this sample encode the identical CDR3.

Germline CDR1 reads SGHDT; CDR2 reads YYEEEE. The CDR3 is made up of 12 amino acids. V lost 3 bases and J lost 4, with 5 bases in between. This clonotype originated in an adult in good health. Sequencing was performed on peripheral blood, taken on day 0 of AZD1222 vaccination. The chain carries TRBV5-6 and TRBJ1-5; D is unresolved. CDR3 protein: CASSSGNQPQHF. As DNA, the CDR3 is TGTGCCAGCAGCTCAGGAAATCAGCCCCAGCATTTT.